This entry describes one T cell receptor (beta chain). The source of the sample is a study of Ad26.COV2.S vaccination and SARS-CoV-2 variants. Only in-frame clones appear in the TCRdb table, and some are missing; sequencing was by immunoSEQ multiplex PCR. In the table there are fewer than 500,000 clones, roughly nine tenths of which are singletons. Treatment described: some 20 received Ad26.COV2.S at low or high dose, single or two shots; roughly five received placebo; per-sample allocation not given. After the first vaccine or placebo injection, samples were drawn on day 63. CDR3 size: 13 residues. Germline-derived CDR1 and CDR2 are SGHAT and FQDESV (reference sequence). The ends were cut back, 5 bases at V and 3 bases at J, with 11 bases in the middle.

Here the sequenced sample was peripheral blood, taken in a trial of Ad26.COV2.S vaccine versus placebo. This clonotype was sampled from a person between 18 and 60 years old who received the Ad26.COV2.S COVID-19 vaccine or a placebo. The V gene is TRBV11-1, the J gene TRBJ2-7, with unresolved D. The CDR3 nucleotides read TGTGCCAGCAGCCCAGGCCTCCTCTACGAGCAGTACTTC. Encoded protein: CASSPGLLYEQYF.